These T cell receptor beta chains were read from a single sample in a study of T cell responses to AZD1222 COVID-19 vaccine. Sequencing used immunoSEQ multiplex PCR; TCRdb keeps in-frame clones, though not all of them. In the table there are about 120,000 clones, 70% to 90% of which are singletons. The sample consisted of peripheral blood, taken on day 0 of MenACWY control vaccination. These receptors all come from an adult in good health. CDR3s include the opening cysteine and the closing phenylalanine or tryptophan. D genes are given only for firm matches. Clone sizes are given selectively: once, few, many, or a class where the clone is expanded.

clone_size d_call j_call v_call cdr3_nt cdr3_aa
- TRBD2 TRBJ2-1 TRBV4-2 TGTGCCAGCAGCCCCCGGGAGGCTAGCGGGGATTCATACTACTACAATGAGCAGTTCTTC CASSPREASGDSYYYNEQFF
once - TRBJ1-2 TRBV13 TGTGCCAGCAGCTTAGACTCCGCCGGGACATCCCTCAACTATGGCTACACCTTC CASSLDSAGTSLNYGYTF
- TRBD2 TRBJ2-5 TRBV6-6 TGTGCCAGCAATCCAGCGGGGTCAGAGACCCAGTACTTC CASNPAGSETQYF
- - TRBJ2-7 TRBV5-1 TGCGCCAGCAGCTTGGATGGTCGGCCAGGGAATGGCGAGCAGTACTTC CASSLDGRPGNGEQYF
- - TRBJ1-1 TRBV19 TGTGCCAGTAGAGGGTTCACTGAAGCTTTCTTT CASRGFTEAFF
once TRBD1 TRBJ2-2 TRBV30 TGTGCCTGGATTACCCGGGACAGGGGTTCCACCGGGGAGCTGTTTTTT CAWITRDRGSTGELFF
- - TRBJ1-4 TRBV2 TGTGCCAGCCGGCAGGGCGAAGCTAATGAAAAACTGTTTTTT CASRQGEANEKLFF
- - TRBJ2-5 TRBV20-1 TGCAGTGCTAGAAGGCGAGAGACCCAGTACTTC CSARRRETQYF
few TRBD1 TRBJ1-1 TRBV28 TGTGCCAGCATGCATTCGGGGAGGAGGGGGCGCGGGGCTTTCTTT CASMHSGRRGRGAFF
- - TRBJ1-1 TRBV4-3 TGCGCCAGCAGCCAACAGGGTTACACTGAAGCTTTCTTT CASSQQGYTEAFF
- TRBD1 TRBJ1-5 TRBV30 TGTGCCTGGAGTGCCGGACAGGCCCCGACTCAGCCCCAGCATTTT CAWSAGQAPTQPQHF
once - TRBJ1-5 TRBV5-5 TGTGCCAGCAGCCCCCGGCCAGGGAATAGCAATCAGCCCCAGCATTTT CASSPRPGNSNQPQHF
once TRBD1 TRBJ1-2 TRBV6-5 TGTGCCAGCAAAAGGGGGACAGGGGCCGACTATGGCTACACCTTC CASKRGTGADYGYTF
- - TRBJ1-5 TRBV24-1 TGTGCCACCAGTGTTCCGGGACCGAAGGGGGAAAACCAGCCCCAGCATTTT CATSVPGPKGENQPQHF